This entry concerns a single T cell receptor (beta chain). The V gene's germline CDR1 is SEHNR and CDR2 FQNEAQ (reference sequence). The CDR3 is 17 residues long. Trimming at V came to 2 bases and at J to 5 bases, leaving 11 bases not matched to a gene. This record comes from a study of blood T cell repertoires in COVID-19. At the level of the study: The samples span acute and convalescent COVID-19 from the United States, Italy and Spain. From T cells, B-cell-depleted T cells, or PBMCs came the material, which was cDNA or gDNA.

As originally analysed: Reference gene primer amplification gave nucleated cell count estimates. Profiled with immunoSEQ multiplex PCR; TCRdb holds only in-frame clones, not every one. The V and J calls and clone size are taken from that table; D and trimming were inferred from the DNA. The sample has about 87,000 clones; 88% are singletons. The material sequenced was peripheral blood. This clonotype originated in an elderly man with acute or convalescent COVID-19. The chain uses TRBV7-9 and TRBJ2-3; the match to TRBD2 covers 9 bases. The CDR3 here is CASSLRGSGGPRDTQYF. The DNA for the CDR3 is TGTGCCAGCAGCTTACGGGGTAGCGGGGGACCCCGAGATACGCAGTATTTT.